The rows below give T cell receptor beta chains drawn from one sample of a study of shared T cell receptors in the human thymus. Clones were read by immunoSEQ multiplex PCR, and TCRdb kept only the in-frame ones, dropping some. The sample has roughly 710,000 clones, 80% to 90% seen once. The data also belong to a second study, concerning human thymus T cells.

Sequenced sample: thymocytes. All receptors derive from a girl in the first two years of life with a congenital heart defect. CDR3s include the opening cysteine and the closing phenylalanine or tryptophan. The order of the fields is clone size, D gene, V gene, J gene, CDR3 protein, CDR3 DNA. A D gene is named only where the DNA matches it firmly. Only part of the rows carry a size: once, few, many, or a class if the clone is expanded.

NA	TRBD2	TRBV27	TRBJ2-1	CASSFGGGPSSSYNEQFF	TGTGCCAGCAGTTTCGGCGGGGGGCCGTCAAGCTCCTACAATGAGCAGTTCTTC
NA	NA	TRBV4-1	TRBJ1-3	CASSARSGHWRGNTIYF	TGCGCCAGCAGCGCTCGAAGCGGCCACTGGCGTGGAAACACCATATATTTT
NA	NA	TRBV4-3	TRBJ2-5	CASSQDVQGQETQYF	TGCGCCAGCAGCCAAGATGTCCAGGGGCAAGAGACCCAGTACTTC
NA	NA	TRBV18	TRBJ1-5	CASSPPGPGGQPQHF	TGTGCCAGCTCACCCCCGGGACCGGGGGGTCAGCCCCAGCATTTT
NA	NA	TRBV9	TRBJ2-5	CASSPPAGARLGTQYF	TGTGCCAGCAGCCCCCCTGCTGGGGCCCGGCTCGGGACCCAGTACTTC
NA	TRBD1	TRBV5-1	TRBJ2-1	CASSGRTGGNSYNEQFF	TGCGCCAGCAGCGGTCGGACAGGGGGCAACTCCTACAATGAGCAGTTCTTC
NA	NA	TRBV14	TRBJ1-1	CASSQDPIPGGAFF	TGTGCCAGCAGCCAAGATCCTATCCCCGGAGGAGCTTTCTTT
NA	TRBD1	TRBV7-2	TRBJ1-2	CASSGARDRVYGYTF	TGTGCCAGCAGCGGGGCTCGGGACAGGGTCTATGGCTACACCTTC
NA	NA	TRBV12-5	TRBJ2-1	CASGLVHPAPRDLLYNEQFF	TGTGCTAGTGGTTTGGTCCATCCCGCGCCGAGGGACTTACTCTACAATGAGCAGTTCTTC
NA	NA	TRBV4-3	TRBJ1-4	CASSQGNTTTLNEKLFF	TGCGCCAGCAGCCAAGGAAACACGACAACCCTGAATGAAAAACTGTTTTTT
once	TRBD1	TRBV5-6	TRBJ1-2	CASSSYGTAYGYTF	TGTGCCAGCAGCTCCTATGGGACAGCCTATGGCTACACCTTC
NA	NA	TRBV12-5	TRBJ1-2	CASGDGTWPNYGYTF	TGTGCTAGTGGTGACGGGACTTGGCCTAACTATGGCTACACCTTC
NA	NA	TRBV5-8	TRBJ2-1	CASRRPWESSYNEQFF	TGTGCCAGCAGACGCCCCTGGGAGAGCTCCTACAATGAGCAGTTCTTC
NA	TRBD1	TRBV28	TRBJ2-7	CASSSAGQGYDEQYF	TGTGCCAGCAGTTCGGCGGGACAGGGATATGACGAGCAGTACTTC
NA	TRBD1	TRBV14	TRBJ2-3	CASSQESNRGTDTQYF	TGTGCCAGCAGCCAAGAGAGTAACAGGGGTACAGATACGCAGTATTTT
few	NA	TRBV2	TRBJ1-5	CASSLLVSGYSNQPQHF	TGTGCCAGCAGTTTGTTAGTATCAGGGTATAGCAATCAGCCCCAGCATTTT
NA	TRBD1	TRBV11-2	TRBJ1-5	CASSRNRGNQPQHF	TGTGCCAGCAGCCGAAACAGGGGTAACCAGCCCCAGCATTTT
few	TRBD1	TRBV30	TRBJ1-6	CAWWDRRFLDSPLHF	TGTGCCTGGTGGGACAGGAGGTTTTTAGATTCACCCCTCCACTTT
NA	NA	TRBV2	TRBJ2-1	CAISNGGPKGYNEQFF	TGTGCCATCAGCAACGGGGGGCCAAAAGGTTACAATGAGCAGTTCTTC
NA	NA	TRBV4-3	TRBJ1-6	CASSQAFYSPLHF	TGCGCCAGCAGCCAAGCTTTCTATTCACCCCTCCACTTT
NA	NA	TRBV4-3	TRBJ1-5	CASSQGGGQPQHF	TGCGCCAGCAGCCAGGGGGGGGGTCAGCCCCAGCATTTT
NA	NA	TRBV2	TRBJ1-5	CASSRGAQTDRGQPQHF	TGTGCCAGCAGTAGAGGGGCCCAGACGGATCGGGGGCAGCCCCAGCATTTT